What follows are 3 T cell receptor beta chains derived from one specimen sequenced in a study of cytomegalovirus exposure and HLA in healthy donors. PCR amplification relied on 60 Vbeta primers (plus 13 Jbeta primers). Assay used: immunoSEQ multiplex PCR; TCRdb lists only in-frame clones, some missing. The sample contains tens of thousands of clones, 78% of which appear only once. The source material was PBMCs. The receptor source for this set is a male donor in good health and CMV-seropositive.

The table lists this clone with a few counts. This chain uses TRBV30 with TRBJ1-5; D perhaps matches TRBD1 (6 bases). The V end was cut by 5 bases, the J end by 5 bases, with 13 bases between. The CDR3 runs 13 residues. CDR1 and CDR2 from the germline V gene are GTSNPN and SVGIG (reference sequence). CDR3 DNA: TGTGCCTGGGGGGACAACAATTATCAGCCCCAGCATTTT. Translated, it gives CAWGDNNYQPQHF.

V is TRBV6-1 and J is TRBJ2-7; the match to TRBD1 covers 9 bases. The CDR3 covers 17 residues. Germline CDR1 MNHNS, CDR2 SASEGT. With V trimmed by 4 bases and J by 0 bases, 10 bases remained unmatched. CDR3 amino acids: CASSAPTDRGLSYEQYF. CDR3 DNA: TGTGCCAGCAGTGCCCCAACGGACAGGGGCCTCTCCTACGAGCAGTACTTC.

This rearrangement joins TRBV28 to TRBJ2-1; 9 bases map to TRBD2. The germline V gene encodes CDR1 MDHEN and CDR2 SYDVKM. Trimming removed 1 base from V and 3 bases from J; junction bases left unmatched: 1. This CDR3 comprises 15 residues. The CDR3 region has the DNA TGTGCCAGCAGTTTATCTAGCGGGAACTACAATGAGCAGTTCTTC. Protein sequence: CASSLSSGNYNEQFF.